This T cell receptor beta chain was retrieved from a study of early T cells in non-severe SARS-CoV-2 infection (dated by TCRdb to the early 2020s). With regard to the full study: Bulk RNA from unsorted whole blood was used for TCR sequencing, so alpha and beta chains could not be paired. Results the study describes overall, beyond this receptor: Matching against VDJdb was skewed toward anti-spike CD8 responses, likely underestimated virus-specific expansions, and missed private and CD4 specificities.

The germline V gene (reference sequence) yields SEHNR for CDR1 and FQNEAQ for CDR2. The CDR3 starts with the cysteine, ends with the phenylalanine, and has 14 residues. Solely the CDR3 DNA is kept, with 42 bases framed from the first base. V is cut by 4 bases and J by 0 bases, and the space between the germline ends is 8 bases. The receptor library was made with 5' RACE. Sequencing was carried out with a NextSeq 500. To correct for sequencing error and PCR bias, the TCR library protocol tagged individual cDNA molecules with unique molecular identifiers. Sequencing covered both TCR alpha and beta chains, and within each sample the abundances of alpha and beta sequences were tightly co-correlated. The authors processed their data as follows. V gene, J gene and CDR3 annotation of TCR sequences was performed with Decombinator V4. Expanded TCRs were defined as changing significantly between any two time points under a Poisson model with p below 0.0001. Abundances of TCRs were expressed as counts per million after normalisation to the total number of TCRs sequenced in each sample. MAIT TCRs were defined by TRAV1-2 paired with TRAJ12, TRAJ20 or TRAJ33, and iNKT TCRs by TRAV10 paired with TRAJ18. VDJdb, accessed 1 November 2021, was searched for CMV, EBV and SARS-CoV-2 annotated TCRs, with TCRs annotated for multiple antigens excluded. The raw public reads went through TCRdb reprocessing: fastp at Q25, MiXCR clone calling, in-frame beta chains kept. Each entry merges the rows of one CDR3 protein and shows their most common DNA and genes. The V and J calls come from TCRdb's annotation, not from the publication. The sample yields around 89,000 distinct CDR3 sequences; approximately 15% were counted once. 0.45% to 0.75% of the sample is in the top ten clones.

This was a case-control study nested in a cohort of healthcare workers in London, UK, who had nasopharyngeal swab PCR tests and blood samples taken every week. Healthcare workers were recruited during the week of the UK lockdown, between 23 and 31 March 2020, and followed weekly for up to 16 weeks. This clonotype has only a few counts. Its antigen is unknown. Per-nucleotide qualities are absent, and no much larger clonotype sits a single base away. This TCR was sampled from an adult who was a healthcare worker with PCR-confirmed SARS-CoV-2 infection or an uninfected control (not recorded which). Material for sequencing was whole blood. The V and J genes are TRBV7-9 and TRBJ2-3, with the D gene too uncertain to name. Here is the DNA: TGTGCCAGCAGCTCAACTGCTAGCACAGATACGCAGTATTTT. Translated, this is CASSSTASTDTQYF.